This T cell receptor (beta chain) was identified during a study of PD-1 blockade in classical Hodgkin lymphoma. Study observations and caveats: Newly diagnosed patients had baseline TCR diversity that was reportedly lower than that of healthy donors. Nivolumab starters within 1 year of ASCT were excluded. Prior to therapy, complete responders displayed diversity much like that of newly diagnosed patients.

Generated by immunoSEQ multiplex PCR, the TCRdb table keeps only in-frame clones and is missing some. Among tens of thousands of clones listed, approximately 80% were seen once. V was clipped by 2 bases and J by 3 bases, with 10 bases between them. The V gene's germline CDR1 is MNHNS and CDR2 SASEGT. The CDR3 sequence is 14 residues long. Of note for this clone: What it binds is unknown.

Time point in this sample: cycle 4 day 1 (C4D1), after more than five weeks of nivolumab. Each and every patient relapsed after autologous stem cell transplantation, and patients got differing brentuximab vedotin exposure. Classifying best responses yielded complete response, partial response or progressive disease. V usage is TRBV6-1 and J usage is TRBJ1-2, with D hard to call. Sequences were derived from peripheral blood mononuclear cells (PBMCs), sampled before the fourth cycle of nivolumab. This receptor was obtained from a human donor with classical Hodgkin lymphoma. CDR3 sequence (DNA): TGTGCCAGCAGTGAATTTAGACACTACTATGGCTACACCTTC. It codes for CASSEFRHYYGYTF.